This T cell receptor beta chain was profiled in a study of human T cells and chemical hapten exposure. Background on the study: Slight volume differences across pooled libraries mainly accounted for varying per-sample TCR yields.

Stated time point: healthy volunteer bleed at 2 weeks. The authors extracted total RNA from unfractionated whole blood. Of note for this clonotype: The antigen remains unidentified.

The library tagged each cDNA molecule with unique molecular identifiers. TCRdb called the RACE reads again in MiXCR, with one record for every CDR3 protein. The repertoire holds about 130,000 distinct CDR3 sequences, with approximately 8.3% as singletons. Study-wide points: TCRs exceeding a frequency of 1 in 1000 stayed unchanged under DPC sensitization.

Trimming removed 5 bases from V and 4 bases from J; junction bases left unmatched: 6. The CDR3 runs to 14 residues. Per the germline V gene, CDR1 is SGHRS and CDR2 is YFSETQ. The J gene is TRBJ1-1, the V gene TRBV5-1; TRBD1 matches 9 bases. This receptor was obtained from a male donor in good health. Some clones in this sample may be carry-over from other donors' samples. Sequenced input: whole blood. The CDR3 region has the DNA TGCGCCAGCAGACCGGGACAGGGAGCCACTGAAGCTTTCTTT. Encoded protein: CASRPGQGATEAFF.